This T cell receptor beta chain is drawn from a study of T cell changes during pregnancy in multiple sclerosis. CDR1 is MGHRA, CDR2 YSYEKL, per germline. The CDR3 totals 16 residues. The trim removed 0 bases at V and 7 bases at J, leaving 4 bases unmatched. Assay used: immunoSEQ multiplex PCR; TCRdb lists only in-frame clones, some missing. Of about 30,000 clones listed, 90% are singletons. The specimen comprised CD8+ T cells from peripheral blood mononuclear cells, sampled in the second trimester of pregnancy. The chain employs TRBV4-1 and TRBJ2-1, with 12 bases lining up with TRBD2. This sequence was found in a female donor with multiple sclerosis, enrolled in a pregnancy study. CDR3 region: CASSQDSSGRVNEQFF. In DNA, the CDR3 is TGCGCCAGCAGCCAAGATTCTAGCGGGAGGGTGAATGAGCAGTTCTTC.